A selection of T cell receptor beta chains follows, all from one sample in a study of cytomegalovirus exposure and HLA in healthy donors. The data were produced by immunoSEQ multiplex PCR, yet TCRdb's version contains in-frame clones alone and is incomplete. The sample holds 170,000 or so clones, roughly 87% seen once. Material: PBMCs. The receptors here all came from a man aged 50 or older in good health and CMV-seronegative. CDR3s include the opening cysteine and the closing phenylalanine or tryptophan. A D gene is named only where the DNA matches it firmly. Not every row has a clone size; where given, it reads once, few, many or a size class.

J,size,V,D,DNA,CDR3
TRBJ2-2,-,TRBV27,-,TGTGCCAGCAGTGAGGGACTCCTGACCCCCGGGGAGCTGTTTTTT,CASSEGLLTPGELFF
TRBJ2-7,-,TRBV7-9,-,TGTGCCAGCAGCTTAGGGCCTTTCTACGAGCAGTACTTC,CASSLGPFYEQYF
TRBJ2-7,-,TRBV5-5,-,TGTGCCAGCAGCTTGGACGCCAGGGGGACTGTCGAGCAGTACTTC,CASSLDARGTVEQYF
TRBJ1-2,-,TRBV2,-,TGTGCCAGCTGGGGGCAGGGGCGCTGGGGTGGCTACACCTTC,CASWGQGRWGGYTF
TRBJ2-7,-,TRBV11-3,TRBD2,TGTGCCAGCAGCTCACAGACTAGCGTAGACTACGAGCAGTACTTC,CASSSQTSVDYEQYF
TRBJ2-1,-,TRBV7-9,TRBD2,TGTTCCAGCAGCTTACCGGGGGGAACTGGGTCCTACAATGAGCAGTTCTTC,CSSSLPGGTGSYNEQFF
TRBJ2-7,-,TRBV30,TRBD1,TGTGCCTGGAGTGTACAAAGGACAGGGGACTACGAGCAGTACTTC,CAWSVQRTGDYEQYF
TRBJ1-2,-,TRBV11-2,TRBD1,TGTGCCAGCAGCCCGGGACAGTTCCTCTATGGCTACACCTTC,CASSPGQFLYGYTF
TRBJ1-3,few,TRBV28,-,TGTGCCAGCAGTTTAGTTCACTCTGGAAACACCATATATTTT,CASSLVHSGNTIYF
TRBJ2-1,-,TRBV7-8,TRBD1,TGTGCCAGCAGCTCAGACAGGGGAATCGGCTATGAGCAGTTCTTC,CASSSDRGIGYEQFF
TRBJ2-3,once,TRBV5-6,-,TGTGCCAGCAGCGACGGCTGGGGGGTTAGCACAGATACGCAGTATTTT,CASSDGWGVSTDTQYF
TRBJ2-1,-,TRBV5-4,-,TGTGCCAGCCTGGACAGCTACAATGAGCAGTTCTTC,CASLDSYNEQFF
TRBJ2-7,-,TRBV5-4,-,TGTGCCAGCAGCTTGGGAAGAACAAACTACGAGCAGTACTTC,CASSLGRTNYEQYF
TRBJ1-2,-,TRBV6-5,TRBD1,TGTGCCAGCAGTGTCATCACAGGGGGCAACTATGGCTACACCTTC,CASSVITGGNYGYTF
TRBJ2-5,once,TRBV10-3,-,TGTGCCATCAGTGATCGGGAGACCCAGTACTTC,CAISDRETQYF